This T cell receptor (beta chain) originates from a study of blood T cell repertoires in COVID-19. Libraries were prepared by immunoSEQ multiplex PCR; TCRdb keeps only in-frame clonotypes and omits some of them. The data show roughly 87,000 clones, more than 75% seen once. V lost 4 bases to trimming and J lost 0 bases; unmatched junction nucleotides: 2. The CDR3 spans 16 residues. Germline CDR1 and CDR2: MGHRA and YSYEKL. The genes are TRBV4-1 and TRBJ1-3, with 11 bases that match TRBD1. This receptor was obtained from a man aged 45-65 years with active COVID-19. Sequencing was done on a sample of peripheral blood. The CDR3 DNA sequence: TGCGCCAGCAGCCGGACAGGGGGCAACTCTGGAAACACCATATATTTT. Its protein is CASSRTGGNSGNTIYF.